These T cell receptor beta chains were read from a single sample in a study of identifying expanded T cells in peripheral blood. The repertoire was sequenced with immunoSEQ multiplex PCR; TCRdb's copy has only in-frame clones and lacks some. The table lists roughly 96,000 clones, approximately 85% of them singletons. Sample: blood. Receptor source: a person aged 18 to 75 in good health. The CDR3 runs from the conserved cysteine through the conserved F or W. D genes are given only for firm matches. Rows give clone size only sometimes, using once, few, many, or a class for an expanded clone.

NA,TRBJ2-3,15,TRBV2,TRBD2,CASIIQRGRTDTQYF,TGTGCCAGCATAATCCAGCGGGGACGCACAGATACGCAGTATTTT
NA,TRBJ2-3,17,TRBV11-2,TRBD2,CASSLGPGLAVTDTQYF,TGTGCCAGCAGCTTAGGTCCGGGACTAGCAGTTACAGATACGCAGTATTTT
NA,TRBJ2-7,15,TRBV2,NA,CASRGPEDRAYEQYF,TGTGCCAGCAGAGGACCCGAGGACAGAGCCTACGAGCAGTACTTC
NA,TRBJ2-5,15,TRBV30,NA,CAWSVLERAQETQYF,TGTGCCTGGAGTGTACTTGAGCGTGCCCAAGAGACCCAGTACTTC
NA,TRBJ1-2,15,TRBV9,NA,CASSVADGANYGYTF,TGTGCCAGCAGCGTAGCAGACGGTGCTAACTATGGCTACACCTTC
NA,TRBJ1-4,15,TRBV19,NA,CASSILTATNEKLFF,TGTGCCAGTAGTATCTTGACGGCAACTAATGAAAAACTGTTTTTT
NA,TRBJ1-2,14,TRBV9,TRBD1,CASSAFGTGFFYAF,TGTGCCAGCAGCGCCTTCGGGACAGGGTTCTTTTACGCCTTC
NA,TRBJ2-7,16,TRBV7-3,TRBD1,CASSYTGTGAVYEQYF,TGTGCCAGCAGCTATACCGGGACAGGTGCGGTCTACGAGCAGTACTTC
NA,TRBJ2-6,19,TRBV19,NA,CASSIDGPGLDSGANVLTF,TGTGCCAGTAGTATAGACGGACCAGGGCTAGACTCTGGGGCCAACGTCCTGACTTTC
NA,TRBJ1-2,13,TRBV9,NA,CASSGGTRIGYTF,TGTGCCAGCAGCGGGGGGACGCGTATCGGCTACACCTTC
NA,TRBJ1-1,14,TRBV5-1,NA,CASSSSGQNTEAFF,TGCGCCAGCAGCTCATCGGGACAGAACACTGAAGCTTTCTTT
NA,TRBJ1-2,15,TRBV6-4,NA,CASSDPGAPLMGYTF,TGTGCCAGCAGTGACCCGGGGGCGCCCCTTATGGGCTACACCTTC
once,TRBJ1-1,15,TRBV6-1,NA,CASNSGHSVNTEAFF,TGTGCCAGTAACTCGGGACATTCCGTAAACACTGAAGCTTTCTTT
NA,TRBJ1-5,15,TRBV30,NA,CAWSALDSADRPQHF,TGTGCCTGGAGTGCCCTTGATAGCGCGGACAGGCCCCAGCATTTT
NA,TRBJ2-5,15,TRBV27,TRBD1,CASRETGVNQETQYF,TGTGCCAGCAGGGAGACAGGGGTAAACCAAGAGACCCAGTACTTC
NA,TRBJ2-1,12,TRBV6-6,NA,CACGVGGNEQFF,TGTGCCTGCGGCGTGGGGGGCAATGAGCAGTTCTTC
NA,TRBJ2-1,17,TRBV2,NA,CASSSPADPSSYNEQFF,TGTGCCAGCAGCTCTCCGGCAGACCCGAGCTCCTACAATGAGCAGTTCTTC
NA,TRBJ1-2,14,TRBV30,TRBD1,CAWSVRGGWYGYTF,TGTGCCTGGAGTGTCAGGGGGGGCTGGTATGGCTACACCTTC
NA,TRBJ1-2,16,TRBV7-2,TRBD1,CASSLAGTASNYGYTF,TGTGCCAGCAGCTTAGCAGGGACAGCGAGCAACTATGGCTACACCTTC
NA,TRBJ1-5,14,TRBV7-8,NA,CASSNPGSNQPQHF,TGTGCCAGCAGCAATCCGGGTAGCAATCAGCCCCAGCATTTT
NA,TRBJ1-4,15,TRBV28,TRBD1,CASSRPGQGGEKLFF,TGTGCCAGCAGTCGACCGGGACAGGGGGGGGAAAAACTGTTTTTT
NA,TRBJ1-5,15,TRBV19,NA,CASLSGVYSNQPQHF,TGTGCCAGTCTCTCGGGGGTTTATAGCAATCAGCCCCAGCATTTT
NA,TRBJ2-1,14,TRBV5-4,TRBD2,CASTLGLAYNEQFF,TGTGCCAGCACCCTGGGACTAGCTTACAATGAGCAGTTCTTC
NA,TRBJ1-4,16,TRBV9,TRBD1,CASSVQTDREDEKLFF,TGTGCCAGCAGCGTCCAGACGGACAGGGAAGACGAAAAACTGTTTTTT
NA,TRBJ1-4,15,TRBV5-4,NA,CASSLGQRGGEKLFF,TGTGCCAGCAGCTTGGGACAGAGGGGAGGAGAAAAACTGTTTTTT
NA,TRBJ2-1,16,TRBV19,NA,CASTNSRAGGYNEQFF,TGTGCCAGTACCAACAGTCGGGCCGGGGGCTACAATGAGCAGTTCTTC
NA,TRBJ1-3,17,TRBV11-2,TRBD1,CASSLDLRRGLGNTIYF,TGTGCCAGCAGCTTAGACCTCCGGAGGGGGCTTGGAAACACCATATATTTT
NA,TRBJ1-1,13,TRBV10-3,NA,CAISESRSTEAFF,TGTGCCATCAGTGAGTCGAGAAGCACTGAAGCTTTCTTT
NA,TRBJ1-2,12,TRBV6-1,NA,CASSGTGYGYTF,TGTGCCAGCAGTGGGACCGGCTATGGCTACACCTTC
NA,TRBJ2-7,14,TRBV4-1,TRBD2,CASSQDPGGHEQYF,TGCGCCAGCAGCCAAGATCCGGGGGGACACGAGCAGTACTTC
NA,TRBJ2-1,18,TRBV5-1,TRBD2,CASSFDSREGRSYNEQFF,TGCGCCAGCAGCTTCGATAGCCGGGAGGGTCGCTCCTACAATGAGCAGTTCTTC
NA,TRBJ1-1,13,TRBV5-1,NA,CASSSTRNTEAFF,TGCGCCAGCAGCTCCACAAGGAACACTGAAGCTTTCTTT
NA,TRBJ1-4,13,TRBV30,TRBD1,CAFRTGRNEKLFF,TGTGCCTTTAGGACAGGTCGGAATGAAAAACTGTTTTTT
NA,TRBJ1-1,13,TRBV7-9,NA,CASSLHGDTEAFF,TGTGCCAGCAGCTTACATGGGGACACTGAAGCTTTCTTT
NA,TRBJ2-3,14,TRBV7-7,NA,CASSLAASTDTQYF,TGTGCCAGCAGCTTAGCGGCGAGCACAGATACGCAGTATTTT
NA,TRBJ2-2,15,TRBV19,TRBD1,CASSLRDSFTGELFF,TGTGCCAGTAGTCTCCGGGACAGTTTTACCGGGGAGCTGTTTTTT
NA,TRBJ2-7,14,TRBV2,TRBD1,CASSGGQGLHEQYF,TGTGCCAGCAGTGGGGGACAGGGCTTACACGAGCAGTACTTC
NA,TRBJ1-2,13,TRBV6-5,NA,CASSSGEGYGYTF,TGTGCCAGCAGTTCCGGCGAGGGCTATGGCTACACCTTC
NA,TRBJ2-3,13,TRBV6-4,NA,CASSGPISDTQYF,TGTGCCAGCAGTGGCCCCATCTCAGATACGCAGTATTTT
NA,TRBJ1-2,13,TRBV14,NA,CASSQGTNYGYTF,TGTGCCAGCAGTCAGGGTACTAACTATGGCTACACCTTC
NA,TRBJ1-1,13,TRBV6-1,NA,CASMFQGWTEAFF,TGTGCCAGCATGTTTCAGGGTTGGACTGAAGCTTTCTTT
NA,TRBJ2-7,16,TRBV5-1,TRBD1,CASSWGQGEVLNEQYF,TGCGCCAGCAGCTGGGGACAGGGGGAGGTTCTCAACGAGCAGTACTTC
NA,TRBJ1-5,14,TRBV6-6,NA,CASSGDGSNQPQHF,TGTGCCAGCAGTGGAGACGGTAGCAATCAGCCCCAGCATTTT
once,TRBJ1-2,14,TRBV27,NA,CASSLSAASAGYTF,TGTGCCAGCAGCCTATCTGCAGCGTCGGCTGGCTACACCTTC